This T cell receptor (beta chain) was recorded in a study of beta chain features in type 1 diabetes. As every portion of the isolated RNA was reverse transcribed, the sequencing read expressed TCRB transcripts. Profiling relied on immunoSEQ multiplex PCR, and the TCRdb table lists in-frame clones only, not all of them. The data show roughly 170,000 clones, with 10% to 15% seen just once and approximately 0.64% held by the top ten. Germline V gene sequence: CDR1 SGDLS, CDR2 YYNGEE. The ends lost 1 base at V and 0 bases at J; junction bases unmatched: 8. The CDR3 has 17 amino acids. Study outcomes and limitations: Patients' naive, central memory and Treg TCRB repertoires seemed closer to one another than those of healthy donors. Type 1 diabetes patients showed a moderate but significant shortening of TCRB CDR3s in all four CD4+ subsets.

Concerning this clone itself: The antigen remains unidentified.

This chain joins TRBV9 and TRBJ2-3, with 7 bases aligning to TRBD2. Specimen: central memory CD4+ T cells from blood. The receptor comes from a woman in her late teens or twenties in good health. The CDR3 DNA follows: TGTGCCAGCAGCGTATGGGGGGGGAATCCAAGCACAGATACGCAGTATTTT. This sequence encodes CASSVWGGNPSTDTQYF.